This T cell receptor (beta chain) was identified in a study of blood T cell repertoires in COVID-19. This CDR3 comprises 15 residues. V trimming: 1 base; J trimming: 9 bases; junction bases outside the gene matches: 3. Germline V lookup: CDR1 LGHDT, CDR2 YNNKEL (reference sequence). Sequencing was performed with immunoSEQ multiplex PCR; in TCRdb, only in-frame clones are kept and a portion is missing. This sample yields about 190,000 clones, of which 82% are seen a single time; around 8% belongs to the top ten. The table lists this clone with a few counts. The J gene is TRBJ1-6, the V gene TRBV3-1 (or the pseudogene TRBV3-2); TRBD1 agrees at 10 bases. The TCR originated in an older woman with COVID-19, enrolled during active disease. The sequenced sample consisted of peripheral blood. CDR3 in amino acids: CASSQGDRGSSPLHF. For the CDR3, the DNA is TGTGCCAGCAGCCAAGGGGACAGGGGAAGTTCACCCCTCCACTTT.